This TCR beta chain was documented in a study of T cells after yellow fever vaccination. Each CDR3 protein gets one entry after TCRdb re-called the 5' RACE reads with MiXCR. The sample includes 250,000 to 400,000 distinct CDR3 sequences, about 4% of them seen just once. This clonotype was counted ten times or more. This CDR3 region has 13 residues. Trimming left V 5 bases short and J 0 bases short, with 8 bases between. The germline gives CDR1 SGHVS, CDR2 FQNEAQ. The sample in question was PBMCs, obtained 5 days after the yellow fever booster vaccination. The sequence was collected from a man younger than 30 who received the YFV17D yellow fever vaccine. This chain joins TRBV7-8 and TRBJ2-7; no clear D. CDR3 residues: CASSRRSSYEQYV. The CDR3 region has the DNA TGTGCCAGCAGCCGAAGAAGCTCCTACGAGCAGTACGTC.